This T cell receptor (beta chain) was observed in a study of control samples from healthy donors and cancer patients. The CDR3 has 15 amino acids. CDR1 is MNHEY, CDR2 SVGAGI, per germline. V dropped 6 bases and J dropped 1 base, with 13 bases sitting between them. Repertoires were generated with immunoSEQ multiplex PCR, while TCRdb's copy carries only in-frame clones and drops some. The sample includes about 94,000 clones, less than 95% of them seen just once. The chain combines TRBV6-5 with TRBJ1-3; D uncertain. Source material: blood. This TCR was recovered from a woman aged 18 to 35 in good health. Written as DNA, the CDR3 is TGTGCCAGCAGACGGGTCCCTTTATCTGGAAACACCATATATTTT. Translation: CASRRVPLSGNTIYF.